This entry lists 24 T cell receptor beta chains sequenced from one sample in a study of blood T cell repertoires in COVID-19. Profiled with immunoSEQ multiplex PCR; TCRdb holds only in-frame clones, not every one. The sample consists of hundreds of thousands of clones, about 80% of them appearing once. The specimen sequenced was peripheral blood. The source of these receptors is a man older than 75 with acute or convalescent COVID-19.

The V gene is TRBV5-4, the J gene TRBJ2-7; 8 nucleotides agree with TRBD2. The V segment lost 3 bases and the J segment 2 bases; nucleotides outside the gene matches: 7. The germline V gene has CDR1 SGHNT and CDR2 YYREEE (reference sequence). The CDR3 has 15 amino acids. In DNA, the CDR3 is TGTGCCAGCAGCTCGGGAGCGGGGGTCCCCTACGAGCAGTACTTC. Translated, it gives CASSSGAGVPYEQYF.

On this clone itself: This specimen includes other DNA sequences encoding the same CDR3. J is TRBJ1-5 and V is TRBV6-5; 8 nucleotides align to TRBD1. Germline V gene data show CDR1 as MNHEY and CDR2 as SVGAGI. CDR3 length: 13 residues. V lost 7 bases and J lost 4; bases outside the gene matches: 3. This CDR3 reads CASTGQGNQPQHF. CDR3 nucleotides: TGTGCCAGCACCGGACAGGGAAATCAGCCCCAGCATTTT.

The chain joins TRBV5-1 to TRBJ2-1; D may be TRBD1 (6 bases). The CDR3 runs 13 residues. The V end was cut by 2 bases, the J end by 7 bases, with 10 bases between. CDR1 SGHRS and CDR2 YFSETQ come from the germline V gene. The DNA of the CDR3 is TGCGCCAGCAGCTTCCAGGGGCGAAATGAGCAGTTCTTC. Translating it yields CASSFQGRNEQFF. The variable domain in full, completed from reference TRBV5-1 and TRBJ2-1, reads KAGVTQTPRYLIKTRGQQVTLSCSPISGHRSVSWYQQTPGQGLQFLFEYFSETQRNKGNFPGRFSGRQFSNSRSEMNVSTLELGDSALYLCASSFQGRNEQFFGPGTRLTVL.

V and J are TRBV30 and TRBJ1-2; 12 nucleotides match TRBD1. From germline, CDR1 is GTSNPN and CDR2 SVGIG (reference sequence). J lost 8 bases, V lost 5 bases, and 12 bases had no gene match. The CDR3 loop spans 15 amino acids. The CDR3 region is CAWVTAGQGARGYTF. The DNA of the CDR3 is TGTGCCTGGGTGACAGCGGGACAGGGGGCCAGGGGCTACACCTTC.

The chain combines TRBV5-4 with TRBJ2-7; 8 nucleotides line up with TRBD2. Losses at the gene ends were 4 bases for V and 5 bases for J; bases not matched to a gene: 14. The length of the CDR3 is 16 residues. The V gene's germline CDR1 is SGHNT and CDR2 YYREEE (reference sequence). The CDR3, as DNA: TGTGCCAGCAGCCCACGGGGGGGGGCGATGGTAGACGAGCAGTACTTC. It is translated as CASSPRGGAMVDEQYF.

The V and J genes are TRBV6-4 and TRBJ2-2, with TRBD2 identical over 10 bases. The CDR3 runs to 14 residues. V was pared by 7 bases and J by 3 bases, with 2 bases of the junction left unmatched. Germline loops: CDR1 MRHNA, CDR2 SNTAGT. CDR3 protein: CASKREGDTGELFF. The CDR3 bases are TGTGCCAGCAAGCGGGAGGGCGACACCGGGGAGCTGTTTTTT.

The rearrangement joins TRBV19 to TRBJ2-2; 9 bases map to TRBD1. The CDR3 spans 14 residues. Germline lookup yields CDR1 LNHDA and CDR2 SQIVND (reference sequence). V lost 3 bases and J lost 5; bases outside the gene matches: 1. DNA for the CDR3: TGTGCCAGTAGTATTGGGACAGGGACCGGGGAGCTGTTTTTT. Its protein product is CASSIGTGTGELFF.

The V call is TRBV5-6, the J call TRBJ1-2; 8 bases are a match to TRBD1. CDR1 SGHDT and CDR2 YYEEEE come from the germline V gene. The length of the CDR3 is 14 residues. V lost 3 bases and J lost 4; bases outside the gene matches: 5. CDR3 DNA: TGTGCCAGCAGCTCCTTAGACAGGGGCTATGGCTACACCTTC. It codes for CASSSLDRGYGYTF.

The chain employs TRBV6-5 and TRBJ2-7; a weak D match, TRBD1 (6 bases). Trimming stripped 4 bases from V and 4 bases from J, with 11 bases between. Germline CDR1 and CDR2: MNHEY and SVGAGI. The length of the CDR3 is 13 residues. CDR3 protein: CASSLGHQYEQYF. The CDR3 nucleotides are TGTGCCAGCAGTTTGGGACACCAATACGAGCAGTACTTC.

The chain uses TRBV6-2 or TRBV6-3 and TRBJ1-1, with D hard to call. Trimming removed 2 bases from V and 4 bases from J, with 17 bases in between. CDR1 is MNHEY and CDR2 is SVGEGT in the germline V gene. The CDR3 totals 16 residues. DNA for the CDR3: TGTGCCAGCAGTTACCCCCGCAGAGGGATGGGCACTGAAGCTTTCTTT. This translates into CASSYPRRGMGTEAFF.

V and J are TRBV7-9 and TRBJ1-2; 8 bases are a match to TRBD1. The trim removed 5 bases at V and 2 bases at J, leaving 4 bases unmatched. The CDR3 spans 14 residues. The germline V gene has CDR1 SEHNR and CDR2 FQNEAQ (reference sequence). For the CDR3, the DNA is TGTGCCAGCAGCAGACAGGGGAGGAACTATGGCTACACCTTC. This codes for CASSRQGRNYGYTF. Based on the CDR3 plus reference TRBV7-9 and TRBJ1-2, the full variable domain is DTGVSQNPRHKITKRGQNVTFRCDPISEHNRLYWYRQTLGQGPEFLTYFQNEAQLEKSRLLSDRFSAERPKGSFSTLEIQRTEQGDSAMYLCASSRQGRNYGYTFGSGTRLTVV.

The J gene is TRBJ1-1, the V gene TRBV28; no reliable D call. V lost 4 bases, J lost 2 bases, and 11 bases lay in between. The CDR3 consists of 14 residues. The germline V gene encodes CDR1 MDHEN and CDR2 SYDVKM. The DNA for the CDR3 is TGTGCCAGCAGTTCGGTCATGGTAAACACTGAAGCTTTCTTT. It is translated as CASSSVMVNTEAFF.

This rearrangement joins TRBV4-1 to TRBJ1-2; 8 nucleotides match TRBD1. V lost 0 bases to trimming and J lost 7 bases; unmatched junction nucleotides: 7. CDR3 size: 15 residues. CDR1 is MGHRA and CDR2 is YSYEKL in the germline V gene. The CDR3: CASSQDKDRALGYTF. The CDR3 DNA reads as TGCGCCAGCAGCCAAGATAAGGACAGGGCACTTGGCTACACCTTC.

J is TRBJ1-1 and V is TRBV6-5; 7 nucleotides align to TRBD1. V dropped 7 bases and J dropped 5; count of bases not matched to a gene: 4. The CDR3 contains 12 residues. The germline V gene encodes CDR1 MNHEY and CDR2 SVGAGI. The CDR3 sequence is CASMDRTTEAFF. The CDR3 DNA sequence: TGTGCCAGCATGGACAGGACTACTGAAGCTTTCTTT.

The V gene is TRBV6-5, the J gene TRBJ1-5, with D unclear. The CDR3 spans 15 residues. Germline CDR1 MNHEY, CDR2 SVGAGI. Trimming left V 7 bases short and J 4 bases short, with 17 bases between. DNA of the CDR3: TGTGCCAGCACCCTTCCGGGGATAGGGAATCAGCCCCAGCATTTT. This codes for CASTLPGIGNQPQHF.

The rearrangement links TRBV28 to TRBJ1-5; D is uncertain. The CDR3 sequence is 15 residues long. V gave up 5 bases and J gave up 0 bases, with 11 bases separating them. The germline gives CDR1 MDHEN, CDR2 SYDVKM. CDR3 loop: CASSPSAVSNQPQHF. Here the CDR3 DNA reads TGTGCCAGCAGTCCCTCGGCGGTTAGCAATCAGCCCCAGCATTTT.

The rearrangement joins TRBV30 to TRBJ2-3; tentatively, D is TRBD1 (5 bases). The germline gives CDR1 GTSNPN, CDR2 SVGIG (reference sequence). This CDR3 comprises 13 residues. V was trimmed by 0 bases and J by 4 bases, leaving 8 bases between them. CDR3 sequence (DNA): TGTGCCTGGAGTGTAAGGGGCCCAGATACGCAGTATTTT. It codes for CAWSVRGPDTQYF.

The V and J genes are TRBV6-5 and TRBJ1-6, with 7 bases aligning to TRBD1. The CDR3 runs 16 residues. Germline CDR1 and CDR2: MNHEY and SVGAGI. Trimming took 1 base from V and 6 from J; bases not matched to a gene: 6. The chain's CDR3 is CASSYWLTGPNSPLHF. In DNA, the CDR3 is TGTGCCAGCAGTTACTGGCTGACAGGGCCTAATTCACCCCTCCACTTT.

The chain couples TRBV5-1 to TRBJ2-7, with TRBD1 matching over 9 bases. Germline CDR1 is SGHRS and CDR2 is YFSETQ. The CDR3 is made up of 14 amino acids. The V gene end was trimmed by 0 bases and the J gene end by 9 bases; junction bases not matched to a gene: 7. The CDR3 reads CASSLADRGGGQYF. DNA of the CDR3: TGCGCCAGCAGCTTGGCGGACAGGGGCGGTGGGCAGTACTTC.

This clone has a handful of counts. The V call is TRBV7-9, the J call TRBJ2-7; TRBD2 agrees at 7 bases. Germline CDR1 and CDR2: SEHNR and FQNEAQ (reference sequence). Unmatched junction bases numbered 12, after V lost 4 bases and J lost 9 bases. CDR3 length: 14 residues. The CDR3 sequence is CASSSALGGTGQYF. The CDR3 DNA is TGTGCCAGCAGCTCCGCCCTCGGGGGGACTGGGCAGTACTTC.

This chain joins TRBV7-3 and TRBJ2-1; the D gene is possibly TRBD2 (5 bases). CDR1 and CDR2 (germline): SGHTA, FQGTGA. Trimming shortened V by 1 base and J by 0 bases, and 10 bases separated the two germline ends. The CDR3 contains 16 residues. This chain's CDR3 is CASSLRGPSSYNEQFF. In DNA form, the CDR3 reads TGTGCCAGCAGCTTAAGAGGGCCGAGCTCCTACAATGAGCAGTTCTTC. The full variable domain, completed using reference TRBV7-3 and TRBJ2-1, is GAGVSQTPSNKVTEKGKYVELRCDPISGHTALYWYRQSLGQGPEFLIYFQGTGAADDSGLPNDRFFAVRPEGSVSTLKIQRTERGDSAVYLCASSLRGPSSYNEQFFGPGTRLTVL.

The chain joins TRBV4-2 to TRBJ1-5, with 8 nucleotides matching TRBD1. V lost 5 bases, J lost 4 bases, and 7 bases stayed unmatched. This CDR3 region has 15 residues. The germline CDR1 and CDR2 sequences are LGHNA and YNFKEQ. The CDR3 sequence is CASSAPGTGNQPQHF. CDR3 in DNA: TGTGCCAGCAGCGCACCCGGGACAGGAAATCAGCCCCAGCATTTT.

The chain has TRBV12-5 and TRBJ1-2, with a possible D match to TRBD1 (6 bases). CDR1 is LGHNT, CDR2 FRNRAP, per germline. Trimming cost V 7 bases and J 4 bases, with 13 bases left between them. This CDR3 comprises 13 residues. Here the CDR3 reads CASARTGFYGYTF. Here the CDR3 DNA reads TGTGCTAGTGCCCGAACAGGGTTCTATGGCTACACCTTC.

In its sample, this clone was seen a few times. V usage is TRBV5-7 and J usage is TRBJ2-3; a weak D match, TRBD2 (8 bases). TRBV5-7 is assigned to the ORF class and has an uncertain function. This CDR3 contains 16 residues. Deletions cut 5 bases from V and 4 bases from J, with 20 bases between. CDR3: CASRGRGAGTADTQYF. CDR3 coding DNA: TGTGCCAGCAGGGGGCGGGGGGCCGGGACAGCAGATACGCAGTATTTT.